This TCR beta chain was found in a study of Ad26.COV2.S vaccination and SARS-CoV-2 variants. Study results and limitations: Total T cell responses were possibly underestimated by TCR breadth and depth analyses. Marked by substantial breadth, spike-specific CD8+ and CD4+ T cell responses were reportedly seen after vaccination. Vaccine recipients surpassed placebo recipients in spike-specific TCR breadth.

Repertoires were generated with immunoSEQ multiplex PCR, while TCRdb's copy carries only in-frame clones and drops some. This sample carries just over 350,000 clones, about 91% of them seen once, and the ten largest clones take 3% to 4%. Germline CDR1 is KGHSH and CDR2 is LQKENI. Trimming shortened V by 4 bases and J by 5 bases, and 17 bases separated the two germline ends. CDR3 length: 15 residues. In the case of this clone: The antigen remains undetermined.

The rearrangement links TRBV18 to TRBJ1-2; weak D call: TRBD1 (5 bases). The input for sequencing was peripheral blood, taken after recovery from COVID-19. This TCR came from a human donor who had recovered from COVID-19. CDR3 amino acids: CASSLFDTDSYGYTF. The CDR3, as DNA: TGTGCCAGCTCACTGTTTGATACAGACAGTTATGGCTACACCTTC.